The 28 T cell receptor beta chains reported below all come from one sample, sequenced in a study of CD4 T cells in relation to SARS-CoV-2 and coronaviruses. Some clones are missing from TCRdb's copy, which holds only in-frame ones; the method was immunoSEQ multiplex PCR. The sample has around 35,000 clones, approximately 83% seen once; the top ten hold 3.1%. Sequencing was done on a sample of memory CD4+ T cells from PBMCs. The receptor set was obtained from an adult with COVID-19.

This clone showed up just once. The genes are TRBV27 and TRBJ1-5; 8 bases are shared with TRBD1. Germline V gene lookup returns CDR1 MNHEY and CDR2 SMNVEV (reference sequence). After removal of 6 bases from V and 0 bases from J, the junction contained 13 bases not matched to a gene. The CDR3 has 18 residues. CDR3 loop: CASSPSGTGPYSNQPQHF. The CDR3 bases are TGTGCCAGCAGCCCGAGTGGGACAGGACCTTATAGCAATCAGCCCCAGCATTTT.

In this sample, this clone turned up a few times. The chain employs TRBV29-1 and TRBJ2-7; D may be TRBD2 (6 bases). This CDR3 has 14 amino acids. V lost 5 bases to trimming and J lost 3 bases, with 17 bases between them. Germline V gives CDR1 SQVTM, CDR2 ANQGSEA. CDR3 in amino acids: CSVNHSGPNYEQYF. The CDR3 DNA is TGCAGCGTTAACCATAGCGGACCTAACTACGAGCAGTACTTC.

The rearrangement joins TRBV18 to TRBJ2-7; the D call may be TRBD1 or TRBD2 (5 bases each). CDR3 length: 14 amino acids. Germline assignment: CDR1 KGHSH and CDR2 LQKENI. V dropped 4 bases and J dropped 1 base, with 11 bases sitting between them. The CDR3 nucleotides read TGTGCCAGCTCACAAGGGACGGCATCCTACGAGCAGTACTTC. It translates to CASSQGTASYEQYF.

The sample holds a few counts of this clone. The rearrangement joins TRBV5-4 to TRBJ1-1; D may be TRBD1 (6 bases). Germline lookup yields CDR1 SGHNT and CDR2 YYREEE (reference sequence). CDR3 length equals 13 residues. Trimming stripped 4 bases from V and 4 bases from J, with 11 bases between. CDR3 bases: TGTGCCAGCAGCCCTCAGGGGCGCACTGAAGCTTTCTTT. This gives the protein CASSPQGRTEAFF.

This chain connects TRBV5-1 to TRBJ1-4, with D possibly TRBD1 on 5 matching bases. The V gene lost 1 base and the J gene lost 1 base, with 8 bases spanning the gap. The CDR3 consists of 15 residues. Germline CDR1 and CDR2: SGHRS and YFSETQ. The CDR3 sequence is CASSLSGVTNEKLFF. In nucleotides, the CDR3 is TGCGCCAGCAGCTTGTCGGGGGTAACTAATGAAAAACTGTTTTTT.

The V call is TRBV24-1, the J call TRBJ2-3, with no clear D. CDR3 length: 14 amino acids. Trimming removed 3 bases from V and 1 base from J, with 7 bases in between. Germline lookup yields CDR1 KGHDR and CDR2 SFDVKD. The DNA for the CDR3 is TGTGCCACCAGTGATAGGGCGGGCACAGATACGCAGTATTTT. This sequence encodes CATSDRAGTDTQYF.

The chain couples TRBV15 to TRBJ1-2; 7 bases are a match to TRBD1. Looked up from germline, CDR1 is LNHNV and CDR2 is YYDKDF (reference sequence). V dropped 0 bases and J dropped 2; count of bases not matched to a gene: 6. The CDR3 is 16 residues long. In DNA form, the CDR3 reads TGTGCCACCAGCAGAGACCGAAGACAGGGCAACTATGGCTACACCTTC. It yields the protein CATSRDRRQGNYGYTF.

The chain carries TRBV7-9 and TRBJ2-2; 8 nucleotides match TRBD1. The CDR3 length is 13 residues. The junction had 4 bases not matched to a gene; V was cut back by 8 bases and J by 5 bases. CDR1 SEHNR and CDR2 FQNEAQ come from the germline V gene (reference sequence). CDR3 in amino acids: CASGQGLTGELFF. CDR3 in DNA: TGTGCCAGCGGACAGGGATTGACCGGGGAGCTGTTTTTT.

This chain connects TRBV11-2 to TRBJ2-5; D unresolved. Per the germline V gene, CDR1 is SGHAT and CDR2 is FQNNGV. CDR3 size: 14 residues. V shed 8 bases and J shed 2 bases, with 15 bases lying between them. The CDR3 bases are TGTGCCAGCCTTGATAGGCGAACGCAAGAGACCCAGTACTTC. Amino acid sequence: CASLDRRTQETQYF. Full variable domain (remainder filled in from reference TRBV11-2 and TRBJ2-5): EAGVAQSPRYKIIEKRQSVAFWCNPISGHATLYWYQQILGQGPKLLIQFQNNGVVDDSQLPKDRFSAERLKGVDSTLKIQPAKLEDSAVYLCASLDRRTQETQYFGPGTRLLVL.

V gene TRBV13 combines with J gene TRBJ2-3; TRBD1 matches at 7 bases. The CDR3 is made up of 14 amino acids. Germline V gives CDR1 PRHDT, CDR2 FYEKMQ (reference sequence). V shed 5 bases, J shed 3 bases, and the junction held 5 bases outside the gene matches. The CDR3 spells CASSLPGGTDTQYF. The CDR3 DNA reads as TGTGCCAGCAGCCTGCCAGGGGGAACAGATACGCAGTATTTT.

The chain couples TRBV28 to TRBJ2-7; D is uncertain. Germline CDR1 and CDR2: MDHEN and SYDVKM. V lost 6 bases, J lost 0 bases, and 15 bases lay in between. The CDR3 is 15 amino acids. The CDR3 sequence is CASRKGGGSSYEQYF. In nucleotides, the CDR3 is TGTGCCAGCAGAAAAGGCGGCGGTAGCTCCTACGAGCAGTACTTC. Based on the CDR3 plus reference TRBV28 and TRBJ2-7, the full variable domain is DVKVTQSSRYLVKRTGEKVFLECVQDMDHENMFWYRQDPGLGLRLIYFSYDVKMKEKGDIPEGYSVSREKKERFSLILESASTNQTSMYLCASRKGGGSSYEQYFGPGTRLTVT.

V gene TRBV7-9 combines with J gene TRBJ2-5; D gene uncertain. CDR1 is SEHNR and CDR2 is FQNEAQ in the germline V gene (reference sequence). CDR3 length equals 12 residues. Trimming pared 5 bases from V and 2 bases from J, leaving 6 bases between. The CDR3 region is CASSRNQETQYF. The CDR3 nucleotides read TGTGCCAGCAGCCGCAATCAAGAGACCCAGTACTTC. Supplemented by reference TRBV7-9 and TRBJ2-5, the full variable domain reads DTGVSQNPRHKITKRGQNVTFRCDPISEHNRLYWYRQTLGQGPEFLTYFQNEAQLEKSRLLSDRFSAERPKGSFSTLEIQRTEQGDSAMYLCASSRNQETQYFGPGTRLLVL.

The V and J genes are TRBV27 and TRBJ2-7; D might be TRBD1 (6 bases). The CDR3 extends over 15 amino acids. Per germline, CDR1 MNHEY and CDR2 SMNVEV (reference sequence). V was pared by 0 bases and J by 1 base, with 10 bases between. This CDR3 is CASSLSIGGSYEQYF. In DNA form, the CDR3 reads TGTGCCAGCAGTTTATCCATAGGGGGTTCCTACGAGCAGTACTTC.

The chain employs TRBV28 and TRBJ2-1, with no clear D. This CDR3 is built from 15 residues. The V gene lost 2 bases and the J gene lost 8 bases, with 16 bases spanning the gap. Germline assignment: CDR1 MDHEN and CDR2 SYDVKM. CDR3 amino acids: CASSLSPTYVHEQFF. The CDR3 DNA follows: TGTGCCAGCAGTTTAAGTCCCACCTACGTCCATGAGCAGTTCTTC.

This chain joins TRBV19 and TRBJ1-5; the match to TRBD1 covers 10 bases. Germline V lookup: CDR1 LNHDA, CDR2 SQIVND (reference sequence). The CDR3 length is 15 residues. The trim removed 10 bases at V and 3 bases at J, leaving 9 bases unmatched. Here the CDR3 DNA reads TGTGCCACCGGATGGGACAGGGGCTCCAATCAGCCCCAGCATTTT. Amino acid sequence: CATGWDRGSNQPQHF.

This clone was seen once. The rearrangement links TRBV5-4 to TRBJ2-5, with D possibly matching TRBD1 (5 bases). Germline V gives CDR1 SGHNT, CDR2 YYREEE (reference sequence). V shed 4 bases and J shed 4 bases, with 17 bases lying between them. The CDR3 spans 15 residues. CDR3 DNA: TGTGCCAGCAGCCCCGTCTCAGGGAACGGAGAGACCCAGTACTTC. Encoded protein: CASSPVSGNGETQYF.

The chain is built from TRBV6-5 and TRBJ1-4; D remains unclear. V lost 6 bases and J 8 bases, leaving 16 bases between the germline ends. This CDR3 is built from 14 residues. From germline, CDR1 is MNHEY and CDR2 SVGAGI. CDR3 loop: CASRRALIGEKLFF. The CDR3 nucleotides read TGTGCCAGCAGGCGTGCTTTGATAGGGGAAAAACTGTTTTTT.

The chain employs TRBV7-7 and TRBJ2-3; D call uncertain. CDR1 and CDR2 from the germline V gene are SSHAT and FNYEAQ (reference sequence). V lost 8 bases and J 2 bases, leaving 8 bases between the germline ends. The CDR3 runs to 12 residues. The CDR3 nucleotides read TGTGCCAGCTCTGGCACCACAGATACGCAGTATTTT. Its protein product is CASSGTTDTQYF.

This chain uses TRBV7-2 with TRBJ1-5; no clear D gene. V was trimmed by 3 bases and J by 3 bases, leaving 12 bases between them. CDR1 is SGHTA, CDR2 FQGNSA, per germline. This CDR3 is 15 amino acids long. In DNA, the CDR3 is TGTGCCAGCAGCTTCTACAGCAACAACAATCAGCCCCAGCATTTT. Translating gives CASSFYSNNNQPQHF.

The CDR3 region has the DNA TGTGCCAGCAGTGCCCCGATATCCGGTACGCAGTATTTT. This sequence encodes CASSAPISGTQYF. The genes are TRBV28 and TRBJ2-3; D is unclear. V lost 5 bases and J lost 8, with 14 bases in between. The CDR3 extends over 13 amino acids. Germline-derived CDR1 and CDR2 are MDHEN and SYDVKM.

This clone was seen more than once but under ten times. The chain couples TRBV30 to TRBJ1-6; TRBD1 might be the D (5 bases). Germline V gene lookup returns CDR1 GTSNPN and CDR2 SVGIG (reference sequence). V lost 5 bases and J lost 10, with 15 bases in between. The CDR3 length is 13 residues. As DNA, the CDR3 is TGTGCCTGGTTAGGCGAGGGGAACTCACCCCTCCACTTT. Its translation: CAWLGEGNSPLHF. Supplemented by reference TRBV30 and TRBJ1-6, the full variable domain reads SQTIHQWPATLVQPVGSPLSLECTVEGTSNPNLYWYRQAAGRGLQLLFYSVGIGQISSEVPQNLSASRPQDRQFILSSKKLLLSDSGFYLCAWLGEGNSPLHFGNGTRLTVT.

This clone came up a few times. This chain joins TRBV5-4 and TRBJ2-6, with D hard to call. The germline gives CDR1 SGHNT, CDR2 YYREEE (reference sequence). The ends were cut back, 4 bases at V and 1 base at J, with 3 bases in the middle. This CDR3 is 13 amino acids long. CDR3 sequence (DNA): TGTGCCAGCAGCCCTTCTGGGGCCAACGTCCTGACTTTC. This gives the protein CASSPSGANVLTF.

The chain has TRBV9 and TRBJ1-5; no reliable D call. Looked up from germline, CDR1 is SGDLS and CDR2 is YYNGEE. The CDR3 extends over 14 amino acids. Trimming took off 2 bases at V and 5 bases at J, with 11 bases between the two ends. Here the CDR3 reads CASSVGPAHQPQHF. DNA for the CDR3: TGTGCCAGCAGCGTTGGCCCAGCTCATCAGCCCCAGCATTTT.

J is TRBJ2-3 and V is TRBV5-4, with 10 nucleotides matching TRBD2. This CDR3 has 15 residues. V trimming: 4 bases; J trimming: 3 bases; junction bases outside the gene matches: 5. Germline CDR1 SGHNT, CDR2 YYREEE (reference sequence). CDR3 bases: TGTGCCAGCAGCCTAGCGGGAGTAAGGACAGATACGCAGTATTTT. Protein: CASSLAGVRTDTQYF.

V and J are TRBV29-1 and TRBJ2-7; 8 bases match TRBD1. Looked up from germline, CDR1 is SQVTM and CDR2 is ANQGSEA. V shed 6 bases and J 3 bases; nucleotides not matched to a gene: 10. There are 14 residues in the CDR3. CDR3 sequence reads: CSVNGQGRGYEQYF. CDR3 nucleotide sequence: TGCAGCGTGAATGGACAGGGTAGAGGCTACGAGCAGTACTTC.

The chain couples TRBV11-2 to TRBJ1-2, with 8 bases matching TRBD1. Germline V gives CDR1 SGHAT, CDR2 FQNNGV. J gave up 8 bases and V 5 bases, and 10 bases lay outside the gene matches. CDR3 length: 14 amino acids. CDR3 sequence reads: CASSANRGTRGYTF. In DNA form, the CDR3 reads TGTGCCAGCAGCGCAAACAGGGGGACAAGGGGCTACACCTTC.

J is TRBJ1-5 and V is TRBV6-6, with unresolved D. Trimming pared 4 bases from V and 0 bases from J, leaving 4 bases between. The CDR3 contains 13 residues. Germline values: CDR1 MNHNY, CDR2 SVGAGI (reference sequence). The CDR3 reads CASSSNSNQPQHF. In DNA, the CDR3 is TGTGCCAGCAGTTCCAATAGCAATCAGCCCCAGCATTTT.

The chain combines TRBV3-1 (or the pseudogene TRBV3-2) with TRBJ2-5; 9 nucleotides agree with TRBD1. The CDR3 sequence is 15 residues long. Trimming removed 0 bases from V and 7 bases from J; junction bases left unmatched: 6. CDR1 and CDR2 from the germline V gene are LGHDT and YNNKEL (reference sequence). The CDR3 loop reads CASSQDRTGGLTQYF. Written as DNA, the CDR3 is TGTGCCAGCAGCCAAGATCGCACAGGGGGCCTGACCCAGTACTTC.